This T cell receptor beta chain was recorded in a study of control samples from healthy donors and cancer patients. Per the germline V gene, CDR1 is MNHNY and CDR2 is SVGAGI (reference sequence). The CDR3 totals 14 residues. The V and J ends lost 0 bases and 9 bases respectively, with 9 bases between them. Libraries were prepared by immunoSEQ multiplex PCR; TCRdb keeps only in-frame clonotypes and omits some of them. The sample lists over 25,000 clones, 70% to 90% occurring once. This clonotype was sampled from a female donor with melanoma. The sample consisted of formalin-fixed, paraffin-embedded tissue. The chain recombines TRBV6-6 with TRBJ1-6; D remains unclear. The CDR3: CASSYSPESSPLHF. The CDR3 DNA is TGTGCCAGCAGTTACTCTCCCGAATCTTCACCCCTCCACTTT.